A single sample is the source of the 5 T cell receptor beta chains below, sequenced in a study of blood T cell repertoires in COVID-19. Repertoires were generated with immunoSEQ multiplex PCR, while TCRdb's copy carries only in-frame clones and drops some. This table has 250,000 or so clones, about 89% appearing once. Sequences were obtained from PBMCs or T cells enriched from blood (not recorded which). Every receptor here comes from a woman under 30 who had recovered from COVID-19.

Comment on this clone: Distinct nucleotide sequences in the sample also encode this CDR3. The chain links TRBV11-2 to TRBJ1-5, with 9 bases lining up with TRBD1. V lost 1 base to trimming and J lost 7 bases; unmatched junction nucleotides: 2. CDR1 and CDR2 (germline): SGHAT, FQNNGV. This CDR3 spans 14 amino acids. The CDR3 DNA sequence: TGTGCCAGCAGCTTAGGTACAGGGGGCCAGCCCCAGCATTTT. This sequence encodes CASSLGTGGQPQHF.

V is TRBV6-1 and J is TRBJ2-3; possibly TRBD1 for D (5 bases). Per germline, CDR1 MNHNS and CDR2 SASEGT. The CDR3 is 14 residues long. V gave up 3 bases and J gave up 2 bases, with 9 bases separating them. CDR3: CASSDDSDTDTQYF. The CDR3 nucleotides read TGTGCCAGCAGTGATGACAGTGACACAGATACGCAGTATTTT.

V usage is TRBV15 and J usage is TRBJ2-5, with 9 bases identical to TRBD2. Per germline, CDR1 LNHNV and CDR2 YYDKDF (reference sequence). There are 15 residues in the CDR3. With V trimmed by 4 bases and J by 5 bases, 8 bases remained unmatched. The DNA of the CDR3 is TGTGCCACCAGCAAGGGGCTAGCGGGGATGGAGACCCAGTACTTC. This encodes CATSKGLAGMETQYF.

The chain recombines TRBV3-1 (or the pseudogene TRBV3-2) with TRBJ2-2; 8 positions agree with TRBD2. Germline lookup yields CDR1 LGHDT and CDR2 YNNKEL (reference sequence). After removal of 1 base from V and 4 bases from J, the junction contained 5 bases not matched to a gene. The CDR3 sequence is 16 residues long. This CDR3 is CASSQGAGVGTGELFF. CDR3 DNA: TGTGCCAGCAGCCAAGGAGCGGGAGTAGGCACCGGGGAGCTGTTTTTT.

V usage is TRBV28 and J usage is TRBJ2-7, with TRBD2 matching over 7 bases. V lost 5 bases to trimming and J lost 2 bases; unmatched junction nucleotides: 3. The CDR3 length is 13 residues. CDR1 is MDHEN, CDR2 SYDVKM, per germline. The CDR3 here is CASSGTITYEQYF. DNA for the CDR3: TGTGCCAGCAGTGGGACTATCACCTACGAGCAGTACTTC.